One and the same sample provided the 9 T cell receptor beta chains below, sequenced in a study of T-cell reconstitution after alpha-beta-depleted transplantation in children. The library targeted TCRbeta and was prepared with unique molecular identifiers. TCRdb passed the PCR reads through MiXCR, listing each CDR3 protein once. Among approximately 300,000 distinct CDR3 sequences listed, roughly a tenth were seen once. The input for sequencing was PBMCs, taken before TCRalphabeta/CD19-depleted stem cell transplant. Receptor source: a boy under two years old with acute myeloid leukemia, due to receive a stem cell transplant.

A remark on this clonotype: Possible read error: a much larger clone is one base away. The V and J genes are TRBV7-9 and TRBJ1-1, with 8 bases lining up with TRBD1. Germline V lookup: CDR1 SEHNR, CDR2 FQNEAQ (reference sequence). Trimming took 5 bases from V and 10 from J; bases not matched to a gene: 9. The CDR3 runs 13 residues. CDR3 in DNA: TGTGCCAGCAGCCCGACAGGGGAAGGTGTAGCTTTCTTT. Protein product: CASSPTGEGVAFF.

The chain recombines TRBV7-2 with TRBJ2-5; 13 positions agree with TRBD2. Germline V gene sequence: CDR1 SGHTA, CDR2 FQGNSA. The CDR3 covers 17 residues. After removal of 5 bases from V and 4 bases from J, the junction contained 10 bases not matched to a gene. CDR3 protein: CASSAYPGLAGRETQYF. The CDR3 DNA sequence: TGTGCCAGCAGCGCCTATCCGGGACTAGCGGGGCGAGAGACCCAGTACTTC.

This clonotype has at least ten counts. CDR3: CSAQSGVTGVYEQYF. CDR3 in DNA: TGCAGTGCTCAGAGCGGGGTGACAGGGGTCTACGAGCAGTACTTC. The V call is TRBV20-1, the J call TRBJ2-7, with D possibly TRBD1 on 8 matching bases. CDR1 is DFQATT, CDR2 SNEGSKA, per germline (reference sequence). This CDR3 is 15 amino acids long. V was trimmed by 5 bases and J by 3 bases, leaving 20 bases between them.

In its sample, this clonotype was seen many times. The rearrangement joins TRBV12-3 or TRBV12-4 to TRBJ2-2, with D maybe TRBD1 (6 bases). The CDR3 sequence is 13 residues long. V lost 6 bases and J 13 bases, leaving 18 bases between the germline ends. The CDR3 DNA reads TGTGCCAGCAGCCCCAGGGGTGGGGAAGGGCTGTTTTTT. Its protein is CASSPRGGEGLFF.

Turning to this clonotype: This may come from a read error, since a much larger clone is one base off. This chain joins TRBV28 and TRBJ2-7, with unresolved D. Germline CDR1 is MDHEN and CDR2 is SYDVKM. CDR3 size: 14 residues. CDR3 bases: TGTGCCAGCGAGAAAGCCGACCTGATCTACGAGCGGTACTTC. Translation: CASEKADLIYERYF.

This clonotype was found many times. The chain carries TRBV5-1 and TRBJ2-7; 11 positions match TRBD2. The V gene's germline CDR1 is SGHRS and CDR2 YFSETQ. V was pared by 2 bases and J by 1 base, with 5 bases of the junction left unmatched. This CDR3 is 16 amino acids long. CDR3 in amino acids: CASSFQPSGRSYEQYF. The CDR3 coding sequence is TGCGCCAGCAGCTTTCAACCTAGCGGGAGGTCCTACGAGCAGTACTTC.

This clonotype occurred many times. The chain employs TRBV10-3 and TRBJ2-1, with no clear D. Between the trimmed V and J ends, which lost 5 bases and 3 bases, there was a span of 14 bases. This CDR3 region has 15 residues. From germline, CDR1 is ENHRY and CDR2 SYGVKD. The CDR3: CAISPRVVGYNEQFF. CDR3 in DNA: TGTGCCATCAGTCCAAGGGTAGTAGGCTACAATGAGCAGTTCTTC.

This CDR3 reads CASSQQREVSYNEQFF. CDR3 in DNA: TGTGCCAGCTCCCAGCAGAGGGAGGTATCCTACAATGAGCAGTTCTTC. The rearrangement links TRBV18 to TRBJ2-1; possible D gene TRBD2, 6 bases. There are 16 residues in the CDR3. V was cut by 6 bases and J by 1 base, with 16 bases left in between. Germline lookup yields CDR1 KGHSH and CDR2 LQKENI.

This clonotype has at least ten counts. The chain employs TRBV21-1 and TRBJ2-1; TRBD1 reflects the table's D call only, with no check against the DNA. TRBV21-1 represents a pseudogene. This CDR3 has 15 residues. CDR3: CASSPGQGANNEQFF. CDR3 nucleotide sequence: TGTGCCAGCAGCCCCGGACAGGGGGCCAACAATGAGCAGTTCTTC.